The T cell receptor (beta chain) under discussion was sequenced for a study of T cell repertoires in cytomegalovirus infection. MiXCR, run by TCRdb on the reads, gives a single entry per CDR3 protein. The data contain roughly 760,000 distinct CDR3 sequences, less than 40% of them singletons. Broader study findings: CMV carriers having the relevant HLA were flagged by cumulative public TCR beta family frequency. CMV-specific TCR beta clonotypes restricted by HLA-C dominated the ex vivo response.

The length of the CDR3 is 15 residues. Germline lookup yields CDR1 SGHAT and CDR2 FQNNGV. V lost 3 bases and J 4 bases, leaving 13 bases between the germline ends. This clonotype has ten or more counts. What it recognizes is unknown. The clonotype was recovered from a human donor in good health (CMV status not recorded). Some clones in this sample may be carry-over from other donors' samples. V gene TRBV11-2 combines with J gene TRBJ2-1; TRBD2 is a possible D gene (6 bases). The sequenced sample consisted of PBMCs. This CDR3 reads CASSFRLATYNEQFF. As DNA, the CDR3 is TGTGCCAGCAGCTTTCGGCTAGCGACATACAATGAGCAGTTCTTC.